Listed below are T cell receptor beta chains from one sample, sequenced in a study of T cell repertoires in cytomegalovirus infection. Each CDR3 protein is one row after TCRdb ran MiXCR on the reads. The sample gives 450,000 to 600,000 distinct CDR3 sequences, roughly 12% of which show up once; roughly a tenth is in the top ten. The specimen sequenced was PBMCs. These receptors were obtained from a human donor in good health (CMV status not recorded). Some clones in this sample may be carry-over from other donors' samples. Both conserved end residues are part of each CDR3. The D gene is left open where the match is weak. Size is omitted from some rows. Given values are once, few, many or a class for expanded clones.

J gene,clone size,V gene,D gene,CDR3 protein,CDR3 DNA
TRBJ1-2,few,TRBV18,TRBD1,CASSPLVTGADGYTF,TGTGCCAGCTCACCATTGGTCACAGGGGCGGATGGCTACACCTTC
TRBJ1-1,NA,TRBV7-2,NA,CASSLGGGDMNTEAFF,TGTGCCAGCAGCTTAGGGGGGGGGGACATGAACACTGAAGCTTTCTTT
TRBJ2-7,NA,TRBV6-6,TRBD2,CASSWTSGGVSYEQYF,TGTGCCAGCAGTTGGACTAGCGGGGGGGTCTCCTACGAGCAGTACTTC
TRBJ2-2,few,TRBV29-1,NA,CSVVVFPTPGGELFF,TGCAGCGTTGTGGTTTTCCCCACTCCCGGCGGGGAGCTGTTTTTT
TRBJ2-1,NA,TRBV19,NA,CASSLISPTSEQFF,TGTGCCAGTAGTCTTATTTCCCCCACCAGTGAGCAGTTCTTC
TRBJ2-7,NA,TRBV25-1,NA,CASSEYSAPYEQYF,TGTGCCAGCAGTGAATACAGTGCTCCCTACGAGCAGTACTTC
TRBJ2-1,many,TRBV5-4,TRBD2,CASSTGLAGEGNEQFF,TGTGCCAGCAGCACCGGACTAGCGGGAGAGGGAAATGAGCAGTTCTTC
TRBJ2-4,many,TRBV7-8,NA,CASSLPRAGAKNIQYF,TGTGCCAGCAGCCTCCCGCGGGCAGGGGCCAAAAACATTCAGTACTTC
TRBJ2-1,many,TRBV7-3,TRBD2,CASGRGSYNEQFF,TGTGCCAGCGGGAGGGGATCCTACAATGAGCAGTTCTTC
TRBJ2-6,few,TRBV28,TRBD1,CASSGTGVSGANVLTF,TGTGCCAGCTCCGGGACAGGGGTCTCTGGGGCCAACGTCCTGACTTTC
TRBJ2-5,few,TRBV15,TRBD1,CATSSKTGAQETQYF,TGTGCCACCAGCAGTAAGACAGGGGCCCAAGAGACCCAGTACTTC
TRBJ2-1,NA,TRBV9,TRBD2,CASSFGTSGSTNEQFF,TGTGCCAGCAGCTTCGGGACTAGCGGGAGTACGAACGAGCAGTTCTTC
TRBJ2-7,many,TRBV7-9,TRBD1,CASSLSTGQDEQYF,TGTGCCAGCAGCCTTAGCACGGGACAGGACGAGCAGTACTTC
TRBJ2-2,many,TRBV19,TRBD2,CASSPPTSGRGTGELFF,TGTGCCAGTAGTCCCCCGACTAGCGGGAGAGGAACCGGGGAGCTGTTTTTT
TRBJ1-4,many,TRBV7-9,NA,CASSSGQFEKLFF,TGTGCCAGCAGCTCTGGACAGTTTGAAAAACTGTTTTTT